This T cell receptor (beta chain) is from a study of T cell therapy after organ transplantation. Whole-study context: Up to 6 doses were given at 2-week intervals. Regarding the study as a whole: Post-therapy reconstitution appeared to include transferred and endogenous clonotypes. Lower pretherapy CD8 clonality went with larger post-therapy fold change.

This clone was seen only a few times. Its antigen is unknown. The same CDR3 arises from other DNA sequences in this sample as well. In germline, CDR1 is LGHNA, CDR2 YSLEER. There are 16 residues in the CDR3. V lost 0 bases to trimming and J lost 0 bases; unmatched junction nucleotides: 5. Only in-frame clones appear in the TCRdb table, and some are missing; sequencing was by immunoSEQ multiplex PCR. Altogether under 2,500 clones are present, roughly 71% being singletons, with the ten largest covering about 35%. This receptor was obtained from a human patient who had received a solid organ transplant and had CMV disease. This rearrangement joins TRBV4-3 to TRBJ2-7, with 7 bases identical to TRBD1. Sample: CD8+ T cells from blood, taken before autologous CMV-specific T cell therapy. CDR3 sequence: CASSQDNRGRSYEQYF. CDR3 nucleotides: TGCGCCAGCAGCCAAGATAACAGGGGCCGCTCCTACGAGCAGTACTTC.